The clone carrying this TCR beta chain was detected ten times or more. Its target is not known. All unsorted peripheral T cells were captured because whole blood was used without fractionation. The entry originates in a study of HIV-infected patients and healthy controls. The study, taken as a whole, reports: Healthy control repertoires had roughly threefold more distinct CDR3s than untreated HIV+ repertoires, and higher Shannon diversity. Compared with healthy controls, HIV-infected patients showed less CDR3 sharing between individuals. HIV+ repertoires were severely depleted of MAIT alpha-chain CDR3s, unlike healthy controls.

Alpha and beta constant-region primers primed reverse transcription of around 0.5 ug RNA. Each of the alpha and beta chains got its own library through chain-specific third strand synthesis with indices. Ligation attached cDNA to a 5' RACE adapter that carried a random hexamer and SP2 site. In TCRdb, the 5' RACE reads were re-called with MiXCR into one record per CDR3 protein. The sample lists more than 15,000 distinct CDR3 sequences, approximately 10% occurring once. V dropped 7 bases and J dropped 5; count of bases not matched to a gene: 8. The CDR3 is 14 residues long. CDR1 and CDR2 (germline): MNHEY, SMNVEV (reference sequence).

V is TRBV27 and J is TRBJ2-7; 10 positions agree with TRBD1. Sequencing was performed on blood. This sequence was found in an adult in good health. The DNA for the CDR3 is TGTGCCAGCAACCCCCGGGACAGGGGACACGAGCAGTACTTC. Encoded protein: CASNPRDRGHEQYF.